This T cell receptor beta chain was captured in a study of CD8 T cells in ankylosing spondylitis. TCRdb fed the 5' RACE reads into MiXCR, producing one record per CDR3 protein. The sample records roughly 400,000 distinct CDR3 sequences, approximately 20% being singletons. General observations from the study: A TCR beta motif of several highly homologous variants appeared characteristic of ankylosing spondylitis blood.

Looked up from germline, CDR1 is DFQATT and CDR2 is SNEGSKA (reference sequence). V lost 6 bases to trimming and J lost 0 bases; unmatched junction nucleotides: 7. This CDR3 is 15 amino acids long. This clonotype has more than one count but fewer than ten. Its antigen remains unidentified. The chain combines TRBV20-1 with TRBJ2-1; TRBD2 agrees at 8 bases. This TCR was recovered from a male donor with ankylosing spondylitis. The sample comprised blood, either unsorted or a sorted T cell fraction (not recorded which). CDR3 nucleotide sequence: TGCAGTGCCCGGGGGGGAGTTACCTCCTACAATGAGCAGTTCTTC. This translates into CSARGGVTSYNEQFF.